This is a list of T cell receptor beta chains from one sample in a study of blood T cell repertoires in COVID-19. The assay was immunoSEQ multiplex PCR, and TCRdb's table has in-frame clones only and misses some. The data hold some 70,000 clones, with roughly 84% observed a single time. What was sequenced was peripheral blood. Receptor source: a man at least 80 years old with acute or convalescent COVID-19. Both conserved end residues are part of each CDR3. The order of the fields is clone size, D gene, J gene, V gene, CDR3 DNA, CDR3 protein. D genes are given only for firm matches. Clone size is shown for a subset of rows, as once, few, many or a class of expanded clone.

clone_size: .; d_call: TRBD2; j_call: TRBJ2-1; v_call: TRBV2; cdr3_nt: TGTGCCAGCAGTGGTGGGCTAGCGGGAGGACATGAGCAGTTCTTC; cdr3_aa: CASSGGLAGGHEQFF
clone_size: once; d_call: .; j_call: TRBJ2-5; v_call: TRBV4-3; cdr3_nt: TGCGCCAGCAGCCAGCGGATCGGCGGGGCGGGAGAGACCCAGTACTTC; cdr3_aa: CASSQRIGGAGETQYF
clone_size: many; d_call: .; j_call: TRBJ1-1; v_call: TRBV9; cdr3_nt: TGTGCCAGCAGCGTATCGGGTAGCACTGAAGCTTTCTTT; cdr3_aa: CASSVSGSTEAFF
clone_size: .; d_call: TRBD1; j_call: TRBJ2-7; v_call: TRBV14; cdr3_nt: TGTGCCAGCAGCCACCATCCGGGACAGGGAGTCTACGAGCAGTACTTC; cdr3_aa: CASSHHPGQGVYEQYF
clone_size: .; d_call: .; j_call: TRBJ1-3; v_call: TRBV3-1/TRBV3-2; cdr3_nt: TGTGCCAGCAGCCAAGTGCCACAGTCTGGAAACACCATATATTTT; cdr3_aa: CASSQVPQSGNTIYF
clone_size: .; d_call: .; j_call: TRBJ2-6; v_call: TRBV6-2/TRBV6-3; cdr3_nt: TGTGCCAGCAGCCTAGATGAGCCTGGGGCCAACGTCCTGACTTTC; cdr3_aa: CASSLDEPGANVLTF
clone_size: .; d_call: .; j_call: TRBJ2-1; v_call: TRBV5-1; cdr3_nt: TGCGCCAGCAGCTCCGAGGGATACGGCCCCAGCTCCTACAATGAGCAGTTCTTC; cdr3_aa: CASSSEGYGPSSYNEQFF
clone_size: .; d_call: TRBD1; j_call: TRBJ1-2; v_call: TRBV7-9; cdr3_nt: TGTGCCAGCAGCTTAGGACAGGGTCGAGGCTACACCTTC; cdr3_aa: CASSLGQGRGYTF
clone_size: .; d_call: TRBD1; j_call: TRBJ1-2; v_call: TRBV28; cdr3_nt: TGTGCCAGCATCGTGCAGGGGGCTAACGGCTACACCTTC; cdr3_aa: CASIVQGANGYTF
clone_size: .; d_call: TRBD1; j_call: TRBJ1-6; v_call: TRBV11-1; cdr3_nt: TGTGCCAGCAGCCCCGAGGGGGCGAGTTCACCCCTCCACTTT; cdr3_aa: CASSPEGASSPLHF
clone_size: .; d_call: TRBD2; j_call: TRBJ2-2; v_call: TRBV24-1; cdr3_nt: TGTGCCACCAGTGATTTAGGTGGGACTACTTTCACCGGGGAGCTGTTTTTT; cdr3_aa: CATSDLGGTTFTGELFF
clone_size: .; d_call: .; j_call: TRBJ2-7; v_call: TRBV5-1; cdr3_nt: TGCGCCAGCAGCCGAACAGGGTCTTCAACCTACGAGCAGTACTTC; cdr3_aa: CASSRTGSSTYEQYF
clone_size: .; d_call: TRBD1; j_call: TRBJ1-3; v_call: TRBV28; cdr3_nt: TGTGCCAGCAGCTTGGGACAGTCCGGAAACACCATATATTTT; cdr3_aa: CASSLGQSGNTIYF